This entry lists 11 T cell receptor beta chains sequenced from one sample in a study of blood T cell repertoires in COVID-19. The protocol was immunoSEQ multiplex PCR, while the TCRdb copy is restricted to in-frame clones and leaves out a portion. The sample carries about 50,000 clones, about 86% recorded once. Sequences were obtained from peripheral blood. These receptors were collected from a man at least 80 years old with active COVID-19.

The rearrangement links TRBV5-6 to TRBJ2-7, with TRBD1 matching over 8 bases. J was trimmed by 5 bases and V by 0 bases; bases with no gene match: 4. Germline V gene data show CDR1 as SGHDT and CDR2 as YYEEEE. This CDR3 is 14 amino acids long. CDR3 in amino acids: CASSLGTGHNEQYF. As DNA, the CDR3 is TGTGCCAGCAGCTTGGGGACAGGGCATAACGAGCAGTACTTC. The variable domain in full, completed from reference TRBV5-6 and TRBJ2-7, reads DAGVTQSPTHLIKTRGQQVTLRCSPKSGHDTVSWYQQALGQGPQFIFQYYEEEERQRGNFPDRFSGHQFPNYSSELNVNALLLGDSALYLCASSLGTGHNEQYFGPGTRLTVT.

The chain couples TRBV18 to TRBJ2-6, with 8 bases that match TRBD2. The V gene's germline CDR1 is KGHSH and CDR2 LQKENI. J gave up 2 bases and V 3 bases, and 3 bases lay outside the gene matches. The CDR3 is 16 residues long. The CDR3 coding sequence is TGTGCCAGCTCACCGCCCGGGGGGGCTGGGGCCAACGTCCTGACTTTC. Its translation: CASSPPGGAGANVLTF.

In its sample, this clone was seen once. The chain is built from TRBV30 and TRBJ1-5; maybe TRBD1 (6 bases). Per the germline V gene, CDR1 is GTSNPN and CDR2 is SVGIG (reference sequence). The V and J ends lost 3 bases and 1 base respectively, with 19 bases between them. The length of the CDR3 is 17 residues. The CDR3 nucleotides read TGTGCCTGGAGCCCCCCTGACAGGTTTCTCAGCAATCAGCCCCAGCATTTT. The encoded protein is CAWSPPDRFLSNQPQHF.

The V call is TRBV9, the J call TRBJ2-1; 7 nucleotides line up with TRBD1. CDR3 length equals 17 residues. J lost 1 base, V lost 0 bases, and 7 bases had no gene match. Germline lookup yields CDR1 SGDLS and CDR2 YYNGEE. The CDR3 reads CASSVGEGGLSYNEQFF. The CDR3 DNA is TGTGCCAGCAGCGTAGGGGAAGGGGGCCTGTCCTACAATGAGCAGTTCTTC. Variable domain in full (rest from reference TRBV9 and TRBJ2-1): DSGVTQTPKHLITATGQRVTLRCSPRSGDLSVYWYQQSLDQGLQFLIQYYNGEERAKGNILERFSAQQFPDLHSELNLSSLELGDSALYFCASSVGEGGLSYNEQFFGPGTRLTVL.

The chain combines TRBV6-5 with TRBJ1-5, with D unclear. Germline CDR1 is MNHEY and CDR2 is SVGAGI. Deletions cut 5 bases from V and 2 bases from J, with 10 bases between. CDR3 length: 14 amino acids. The CDR3 coding sequence is TGTGCCAGCAGTCAACTGGGCGGCAATCAGCCCCAGCATTTT. This encodes CASSQLGGNQPQHF.

By sample fraction, this clone is medium-sized. V and J are TRBV9 and TRBJ2-1; 8 bases map to TRBD2. In germline, CDR1 is SGDLS, CDR2 YYNGEE. The length of the CDR3 is 16 residues. The V segment lost 2 bases and the J segment 0 bases; nucleotides outside the gene matches: 4. CDR3 DNA: TGTGCCAGCAGCGTGACTAGCGAGAGCTCCTACAATGAGCAGTTCTTC. Translating it yields CASSVTSESSYNEQFF.

This clone was found once. V is TRBV7-2 and J is TRBJ2-1; 10 nucleotides align to TRBD1. The V and J ends lost 6 bases and 4 bases, in that order; junction bases with no gene match: 3. The CDR3 has 14 amino acids. CDR1 and CDR2 from the germline V gene are SGHTA and FQGNSA. CDR3 nucleotides: TGTGCCAGCAGGCCGGGACAGGGGTACAATGAGCAGTTCTTC. It yields the protein CASRPGQGYNEQFF.

This clone was observed a few times. The V and J genes are TRBV28 and TRBJ2-7; 9 nucleotides match TRBD2. The CDR3 totals 14 residues. The germline gives CDR1 MDHEN, CDR2 SYDVKM. After removal of 5 bases from V and 3 bases from J, the junction contained 5 bases not matched to a gene. As DNA, the CDR3 is TGTGCCAGCAGTGCGACTAGCGGACGCTACGAGCAGTACTTC. The encoded protein is CASSATSGRYEQYF.

V usage is TRBV20-1 and J usage is TRBJ1-2; no definite D call. This CDR3 is built from 11 residues. The V end was cut by 7 bases, the J end by 4 bases, with 10 bases between. CDR1 and CDR2 (germline): DFQATT, SNEGSKA (reference sequence). CDR3 DNA: TGCAGTGGAGGTACGGGCTATGGCTACACCTTC. Amino acid sequence: CSGGTGYGYTF.

V and J are TRBV27 and TRBJ2-7; the D gene is possibly TRBD1 (6 bases). The CDR3 spans 16 residues. Trimming pared 3 bases from V and 6 bases from J, leaving 21 bases between. Germline V gives CDR1 MNHEY, CDR2 SMNVEV (reference sequence). The CDR3 loop is CASSLWGSEGGAEQYF. CDR3 nucleotide sequence: TGTGCCAGCAGTTTGTGGGGCTCGGAAGGGGGAGCCGAGCAGTACTTC.

This sequence joins TRBV6-5 and TRBJ2-1; TRBD1 matches at 10 bases. With 6 bases clipped from V and 2 bases from J, the junction kept 4 bases outside the gene matches. The CDR3 has 15 residues. Per the germline V gene, CDR1 is MNHEY and CDR2 is SVGAGI. CDR3 in DNA: TGTGCCAGCAGAAGAGACAGGGGGCCCTACAATGAGCAGTTCTTC. Protein product: CASRRDRGPYNEQFF.